This TCR beta chain was sequenced during a study of regulatory T cells in long-lasting Graves disease. The time point is: newly diagnosed GD, antithyroid drugs for less than 3 months. RNA from PBMCs was the source of the TCR library. CDR1 and CDR2 (germline): ENHRY, SYGVKD. V was trimmed by 8 bases and J by 7 bases, leaving 18 bases between them. This CDR3 is 14 amino acids long. Construction of the TCR beta libraries employed iRepertoire HTBI primers in conjunction with Arm-PCR of CDR3 regions. TCRdb analysed the multiplex PCR reads with MiXCR anew, one entry per CDR3 protein. Of under 700,000 distinct CDR3 sequences listed, 15% to 20% are singletons. These same records also appear under a second study, on T cells in Graves' hyperthyroidism and ophthalmopathy.

The source material was peripheral blood mononuclear cells (PBMCs), sampled at new diagnosis, from a patient treated with antithyroid drugs. The V gene is TRBV10-3, the J gene TRBJ2-1, with D uncertain. The origin of this receptor is a woman aged 35-65 years with Graves disease. CDR3 residues: CAIQNQRSENEQFF. The CDR3, as DNA: TGTGCCATCCAAAACCAACGGTCGGAAAATGAGCAGTTCTTC.